Below, 23 T cell receptor beta chains from the same sample are listed, as sequenced in a study of identical twins. TCRdb redid the calling of the 5' RACE reads with MiXCR, one entry per CDR3 protein. This table has about 690,000 distinct CDR3 sequences, around 6% appearing once. Sequencing was done on a sample of naive T cells sorted from blood. The receptors were sampled from a man aged 18 to 29 in good health.

This clonotype was observed many times. This sequence joins TRBV29-1 and TRBJ2-3, with TRBD2 matching over 7 bases. The CDR3 has 13 amino acids. With 5 bases clipped from V and 2 bases from J, the junction kept 4 bases outside the gene matches. From germline, CDR1 is SQVTM and CDR2 ANQGSEA. CDR3 in amino acids: CSVKRDNTDTQYF. CDR3 coding DNA: TGCAGCGTTAAGCGGGATAACACAGATACGCAGTATTTT.

The chain combines TRBV6-2 or TRBV6-3 with TRBJ2-1, with unresolved D. Germline V gives CDR1 MNHEY, CDR2 SVGEGT. The CDR3 is 15 residues long. V lost 4 bases and J lost 8, with 18 bases in between. The CDR3 sequence is CASSSTRGFGDEQFF. The CDR3 DNA is TGTGCCAGCAGTTCGACAAGAGGCTTCGGCGATGAGCAGTTCTTC.

This clonotype came up a few times. The genes are TRBV5-1 and TRBJ2-2; D possibly corresponds to TRBD1 (6 bases). The CDR3 is 14 residues long. Germline assignment: CDR1 SGHRS and CDR2 YFSETQ. V was shortened by 4 bases and J by 5 bases, with 12 bases between the two germline ends. CDR3: CASSPGHQTGELFF. The CDR3 DNA reads as TGCGCCAGCAGCCCGGGACACCAGACCGGGGAGCTGTTTTTT. The variable domain in full, with the rest retrieved from reference TRBV5-1 and TRBJ2-2, is KAGVTQTPRYLIKTRGQQVTLSCSPISGHRSVSWYQQTPGQGLQFLFEYFSETQRNKGNFPGRFSGRQFSNSRSEMNVSTLELGDSALYLCASSPGHQTGELFFGEGSRLTVL.

Ten or more counts support this clonotype. The genes are TRBV7-2 and TRBJ2-1; TRBD2 might be the D (6 bases). V shed 5 bases and J shed 6 bases, with 11 bases lying between them. The CDR3 length is 13 residues. Per germline, CDR1 SGHTA and CDR2 FQGNSA. The CDR3 spells CASSPGLINEQFF. The CDR3 DNA sequence: TGTGCCAGCAGCCCGGGACTCATCAATGAGCAGTTCTTC.

The V gene is TRBV9, the J gene TRBJ2-2; D possibly corresponds to TRBD2 (6 bases). CDR1 SGDLS and CDR2 YYNGEE come from the germline V gene. Trimming took off 0 bases at V and 6 bases at J, with 15 bases between the two ends. The CDR3 is made up of 16 amino acids. The CDR3 sequence: CASSVVSGTGAGELFF. The CDR3 DNA reads TGTGCCAGCAGCGTAGTTTCGGGGACTGGGGCCGGGGAGCTGTTTTTT.

This clonotype was observed a handful of times. This sequence joins TRBV27 and TRBJ2-5; 16 nucleotides match TRBD2. After removal of 2 bases from V and 5 bases from J, the junction contained 5 bases not matched to a gene. This CDR3 is built from 17 residues. CDR1 and CDR2 from the germline V gene are MNHEY and SMNVEV (reference sequence). The CDR3 sequence is CASSLRWGLAGGETQYF. The CDR3 DNA follows: TGTGCCAGCAGTTTAAGGTGGGGACTAGCGGGAGGGGAGACCCAGTACTTC.

This clonotype has ten or more counts. This rearrangement joins TRBV20-1 to TRBJ2-1; D unresolved. Germline V gene sequence: CDR1 DFQATT, CDR2 SNEGSKA (reference sequence). The CDR3 consists of 14 residues. The germline V and J ends were trimmed by 2 bases and 0 bases, with 8 bases remaining between them. CDR3 nucleotide sequence: TGCAGTGCTAGACTAGGAGTCTCCTACAATGAGCAGTTCTTC. Its protein is CSARLGVSYNEQFF.

This clonotype was picked up many times. CDR3: CASSRGTAYEQYF. DNA of the CDR3: TGCGCCAGCAGCCGAGGGACAGCCTACGAGCAGTACTTC. The chain combines TRBV5-1 with TRBJ2-7, with 7 bases lining up with TRBD1. Germline V gene data show CDR1 as SGHRS and CDR2 as YFSETQ. The ends lost 4 bases at V and 2 bases at J; junction bases unmatched: 3. The CDR3 has 13 residues. The variable domain in full, with the rest retrieved from reference TRBV5-1 and TRBJ2-7, is KAGVTQTPRYLIKTRGQQVTLSCSPISGHRSVSWYQQTPGQGLQFLFEYFSETQRNKGNFPGRFSGRQFSNSRSEMNVSTLELGDSALYLCASSRGTAYEQYFGPGTRLTVT.

This clonotype was seen many times. The chain employs TRBV5-1 and TRBJ1-1; a weak D match, TRBD1 (6 bases). This CDR3 has 14 residues. The V and J ends lost 4 bases and 0 bases respectively, with 10 bases between them. Looked up from germline, CDR1 is SGHRS and CDR2 is YFSETQ. CDR3 in amino acids: CASSTQGLNTEAFF. In DNA, the CDR3 is TGCGCCAGCAGCACACAGGGTCTGAACACTGAAGCTTTCTTT.

This clonotype turned up a few times. The chain uses TRBV7-8 and TRBJ2-3, with D possibly being TRBD2 (5 bases). From germline, CDR1 is SGHVS and CDR2 FQNEAQ. Trimming removed 7 bases from V and 5 bases from J, with 10 bases in between. The CDR3 spans 12 residues. CDR3 sequence (DNA): TGTGCCAGCACCACTGGACTAGATACGCAGTATTTT. It yields the protein CASTTGLDTQYF.

This clonotype turned up a few times. The V and J genes are TRBV10-3 and TRBJ2-3; TRBD2 matches 8 bases. The junction had 7 bases not matched to a gene; V was cut back by 4 bases and J by 4 bases. The CDR3 contains 15 residues. The germline V gene has CDR1 ENHRY and CDR2 SYGVKD. Here the CDR3 DNA reads TGTGCCATCAGTGCATTGGTACTAGCGGCAGATACGCAGTATTTT. Amino acid sequence: CAISALVLAADTQYF.

This chain joins TRBV5-1 and TRBJ1-1, with D possibly matching TRBD1 (6 bases). CDR1 is SGHRS and CDR2 is YFSETQ in the germline V gene. The CDR3 extends over 13 amino acids. V lost 4 bases, J lost 8 bases, and 15 bases lay in between. CDR3 sequence (DNA): TGCGCCAGCAGCACCCCTGGGGGGCCAGAAGCTTTCTTT. Translating it yields CASSTPGGPEAFF.

This clonotype was observed a handful of times. The gene calls are TRBV7-2 and TRBJ1-6; no reliable D call. From germline, CDR1 is SGHTA and CDR2 FQGNSA. CDR3 size: 13 residues. V shed 7 bases and J shed 7 bases, with 11 bases lying between them. Written as DNA, the CDR3 is TGTGCCAGCACCGAAAATCGGAATTCACCCCTCCACTTT. Translated, it gives CASTENRNSPLHF.

At least ten counts were recorded for this clonotype. The rearrangement joins TRBV3-1 to TRBJ2-1; D remains ambiguous. Trimming cost V 0 bases and J 4 bases, with 10 bases left between them. The CDR3 runs to 15 residues. Germline V gene data show CDR1 as LGHDT and CDR2 as YNNKEL (reference sequence). For the CDR3, the DNA is TGTGCCAGCAGCCAAGATCAGTCTAGATACAATGAGCAGTTCTTC. Translation: CASSQDQSRYNEQFF.

In this sample, this clonotype turned up many times. The chain links TRBV6-5 to TRBJ2-5; either TRBD1 or TRBD2 may supply D (6 bases each). V dropped 2 bases and J dropped 1 base, with 11 bases sitting between them. Germline V lookup: CDR1 MNHEY, CDR2 SVGAGI. This CDR3 spans 15 amino acids. DNA of the CDR3: TGTGCCAGCAGTTACGTTCGGGGGCTCCAAGAGACCCAGTACTTC. Translation: CASSYVRGLQETQYF.

This sequence joins TRBV4-3 and TRBJ2-6; possible D gene TRBD2, 5 bases. V lost 1 base and J 2 bases, leaving 9 bases between the germline ends. The CDR3 loop spans 16 amino acids. Germline lookup yields CDR1 LGHNA and CDR2 YSLEER. For the CDR3, the DNA is TGCGCCAGCAGCCAAGCCTCCGGGGCTGGGGCCAACGTCCTGACTTTC. It codes for CASSQASGAGANVLTF.

The chain couples TRBV15 to TRBJ2-7; tentative D call: TRBD1 (5 bases). This CDR3 has 13 residues. The V and J ends lost 1 base and 3 bases respectively, with 7 bases between them. The germline V gene has CDR1 LNHNV and CDR2 YYDKDF (reference sequence). The CDR3 sequence: CATSRVGVYEQYF. The CDR3 DNA sequence: TGTGCCACCAGCAGAGTAGGGGTCTACGAGCAGTACTTC.

This chain connects TRBV12-3 or TRBV12-4 to TRBJ1-1; no clear D gene. The V end lost 6 bases, the J end lost 1 base, and 9 bases lay between the germline ends. CDR3 size: 13 residues. The CDR3 DNA is TGTGCCAGCAGCATACAAGAGAACACTGAAGCTTTCTTT. It encodes CASSIQENTEAFF.

This clonotype came up a few times. This chain joins TRBV7-9 and TRBJ2-1, with TRBD1 matching over 7 bases. V was clipped by 8 bases and J by 8 bases; unmatched bases: 15. CDR1 is SEHNR and CDR2 is FQNEAQ in the germline V gene (reference sequence). This CDR3 contains 15 residues. The CDR3 loop reads CASGTVRLEEDEQFF. DNA for the CDR3: TGTGCCAGCGGGACAGTTCGACTGGAGGAGGATGAGCAGTTCTTC.

The V gene is TRBV5-1, the J gene TRBJ2-5; a possible D gene is TRBD1 (6 bases). Germline CDR1 and CDR2: SGHRS and YFSETQ. The CDR3 consists of 15 residues. Trimming shortened V by 4 bases and J by 2 bases, and 15 bases separated the two germline ends. In DNA, the CDR3 is TGCGCCAGCAGCAGCAGGACAGCCATTCAAGAGACCCAGTACTTC. It yields the protein CASSSRTAIQETQYF.

This clonotype was picked up many times. V is TRBV28 and J is TRBJ2-7; D is ambiguous. Germline V gene data show CDR1 as MDHEN and CDR2 as SYDVKM. The CDR3 consists of 11 residues. Trimming left V 4 bases short and J 2 bases short, with 3 bases between. CDR3 nucleotides: TGTGCCAGCAGTTCCCCCTACGAGCAGTACTTC. Its translation: CASSSPYEQYF.

Many counts were recorded for this clonotype. The chain recombines TRBV10-3 with TRBJ1-1; D ambiguous. The V gene lost 3 bases and the J gene lost 10 bases, with 9 bases spanning the gap. The germline gives CDR1 ENHRY, CDR2 SYGVKD. The CDR3 sequence is 11 residues long. CDR3 DNA sequence: TGTGCCATCAGTGACGGTACTCTAGCTTTCTTT. Protein: CAISDGTLAFF.

This clonotype has a handful of counts. The chain joins TRBV4-1 to TRBJ2-2; TRBD1 matches at 10 bases. The CDR3 extends over 16 amino acids. The V and J ends lost 1 base and 1 base, in that order; junction bases with no gene match: 0. Germline CDR1 and CDR2: MGHRA and YSYEKL. This CDR3 reads CASSQGDRGNTGELFF. In DNA form, the CDR3 reads TGCGCCAGCAGCCAAGGGGACAGGGGGAACACCGGGGAGCTGTTTTTT.